The clone carrying this TCR beta chain was seen a single time. This sample was included in a study of blood T cell repertoires in COVID-19. Overall study: Sites across the United States, Italy and Spain contributed samples from acute and convalescent COVID-19. PBMCs, B-cell-depleted T cells, or T cells were the source of the cDNA or gDNA that made up the material.

Method: immunoSEQ multiplex PCR; TCRdb's copy keeps in-frame clones and lacks some. The table lists 45,000 to 70,000 clones, roughly nine tenths of them singletons. Germline V lookup: CDR1 MNHEY, CDR2 SVGAGI. Trimming removed 7 bases at V and 6 bases at J, with 13 bases between. The CDR3 sequence is 12 residues long. This chain uses TRBV6-5 with TRBJ2-7; D is ambiguous. This receptor was taken from a woman aged 55-70 years with active or convalescent COVID-19. Sample: peripheral blood. The CDR3 nucleotides are TGTGCCAGCATAGCCGGCTTCGGCGAGCAGTACTTC. Translating it yields CASIAGFGEQYF.